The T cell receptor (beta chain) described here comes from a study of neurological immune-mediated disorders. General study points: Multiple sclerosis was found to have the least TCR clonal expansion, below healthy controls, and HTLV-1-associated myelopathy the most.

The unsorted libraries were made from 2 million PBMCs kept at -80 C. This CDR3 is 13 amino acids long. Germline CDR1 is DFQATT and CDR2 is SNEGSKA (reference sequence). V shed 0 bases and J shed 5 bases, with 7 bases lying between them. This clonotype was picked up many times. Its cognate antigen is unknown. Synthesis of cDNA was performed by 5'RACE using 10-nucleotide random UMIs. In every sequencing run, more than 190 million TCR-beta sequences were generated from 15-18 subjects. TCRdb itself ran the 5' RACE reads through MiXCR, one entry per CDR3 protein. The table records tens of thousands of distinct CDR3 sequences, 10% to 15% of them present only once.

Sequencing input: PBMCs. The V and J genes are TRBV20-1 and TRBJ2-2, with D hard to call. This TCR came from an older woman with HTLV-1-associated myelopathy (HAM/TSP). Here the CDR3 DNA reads TGCAGTGCTAGAGATGTCCAGACCGGGGAGCTGTTTTTT. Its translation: CSARDVQTGELFF.